This T cell receptor beta chain was identified during a study of T cell changes during pregnancy in multiple sclerosis. CDR1 is SEHNR, CDR2 FQNEAQ, per germline (reference sequence). There are 16 residues in the CDR3. V dropped 5 bases and J dropped 1; count of bases not matched to a gene: 8. Clones were sequenced by immunoSEQ multiplex PCR, and TCRdb holds only the in-frame ones, with some missing. The sample lists about 29,000 clones, around 91% occurring once. The V call is TRBV7-9, the J call TRBJ2-7, with TRBD2 matching over 10 bases. This clonotype was obtained from a female donor with multiple sclerosis, enrolled in a pregnancy study. The sample here was CD8+ T cells from peripheral blood mononuclear cells, taken after pregnancy. The CDR3 loop reads CASSPVRTSGSYEQYF. In DNA, the CDR3 is TGTGCCAGCAGCCCAGTAAGGACTAGCGGATCCTACGAGCAGTACTTC.